This T cell receptor beta chain derives from a study of T cell responses to AZD1222 COVID-19 vaccine. For this clone: Its antigen is not known.

Study results and limitations: Regions 160-218 and 743-854 held dominance among vaccine-associated CD4 TCRs, which spanned spike. Rises in breadth and depth of Spike-specific TCRs came after two AZD1222 doses. Unmutated variant regions reportedly attract nearly half of all spike-specific TCRs.

The protocol was immunoSEQ multiplex PCR, while the TCRdb copy is restricted to in-frame clones and leaves out a portion. The table records roughly 130,000 clones, approximately 85% of them present only once. CDR1 SGHDT and CDR2 YYEEEE come from the germline V gene. This CDR3 is built from 15 residues. V dropped 2 bases and J dropped 2; count of bases not matched to a gene: 4. Sample: peripheral blood, taken on day 0 of AZD1222 vaccination. This clonotype originated in an adult in good health. The chain uses TRBV5-6 and TRBJ2-3; 8 bases line up with TRBD2. The CDR3 nucleotides are TGTGCCAGCAGCTTCGGACTAGCAGCCACAGATACGCAGTATTTT. This sequence encodes CASSFGLAATDTQYF.